This passage covers 32 T cell receptor beta chains from one sample sequenced in a study of identical twins. MiXCR, run by TCRdb on the 5' RACE reads, gives a single entry per CDR3 protein. The repertoire consists of approximately 590,000 distinct CDR3 sequences, with nearly 10% occurring once and the leading ten covering approximately 3%. These same data were also listed under a study on yellow fever vaccine responses in identical twins.

The sequenced material came from PBMCs. These receptors came from a woman younger than 35 in good health.

There are a few counts of this clonotype. The chain carries TRBV2 and TRBJ1-4; a weak D match, TRBD1 (5 bases). Looked up from germline, CDR1 is SNHLY and CDR2 is FYNNEI. V gave up 2 bases and J gave up 8 bases, with 12 bases separating them. The CDR3 covers 14 residues. CDR3 sequence (DNA): TGTGCCAGCAGTGAATTGGCAGGGCAAGAAAAACTGTTTTTT. Its protein product is CASSELAGQEKLFF.

This clonotype was seen a few times. The chain links TRBV29-1 to TRBJ2-7; 9 nucleotides agree with TRBD1. J lost 4 bases, V lost 6 bases, and 10 bases had no gene match. The CDR3 runs 14 residues. The V gene's germline CDR1 is SQVTM and CDR2 ANQGSEA. CDR3 amino acids: CSVLGQDRGYEQYF. CDR3 nucleotides: TGCAGCGTCCTCGGACAAGACAGGGGGTACGAGCAGTACTTC.

The chain recombines TRBV7-9 with TRBJ2-3; the D is unclear. Trimming took off 0 bases at V and 8 bases at J, with 21 bases between the two ends. The CDR3 is made up of 17 amino acids. CDR1 is SEHNR, CDR2 FQNEAQ, per germline (reference sequence). The CDR3 nucleotides are TGTGCCAGCAGCTTAGCGCGGCTCAGGATAGGTTCCGGTACGCAGTATTTT. This encodes CASSLARLRIGSGTQYF.

This chain uses TRBV4-3 with TRBJ2-7, with a tentative D call TRBD1 (5 bases). Germline loops: CDR1 LGHNA, CDR2 YSLEER. Trimming shortened V by 0 bases and J by 2 bases, and 11 bases separated the two germline ends. This CDR3 has 15 amino acids. CDR3 sequence: CASSQDYRSPYEQYF. CDR3 in DNA: TGCGCCAGCAGCCAAGATTACAGGAGCCCCTACGAGCAGTACTTC.

The table lists this clonotype with many counts. V and J are TRBV12-3 or TRBV12-4 and TRBJ2-2; tentatively, D is TRBD1 (5 bases). V lost 6 bases to trimming and J lost 1 base, with 12 bases between them. The CDR3 spans 15 residues. As DNA, the CDR3 is TGTGCCAGCAGCCACGGGCAGGGGAACACCGGGGAGCTGTTTTTT. Translation gives CASSHGQGNTGELFF.

The rearrangement uses TRBV6-5 and TRBJ1-2, with TRBD1 as a possible D gene (5 bases). Germline V CDR1 and CDR2: MNHEY, SVGAGI. The CDR3 contains 13 residues. Trimming removed 4 bases at V and 8 bases at J, with 14 bases between. The CDR3 loop is CASSSGLGVGYTF. The CDR3 DNA sequence: TGTGCCAGCAGTTCCGGGTTGGGGGTCGGCTACACCTTC.

In its sample, this clonotype was seen many times. The chain carries TRBV29-1 and TRBJ1-3; unclear D gene. V was cut by 7 bases and J by 0 bases, with 10 bases left in between. Germline lookup yields CDR1 SQVTM and CDR2 ANQGSEA. The CDR3 is 13 residues long. This CDR3 is CSAESNSGNTIYF. Here the CDR3 DNA reads TGCAGCGCCGAGTCGAACTCTGGAAACACCATATATTTT.

This clonotype was seen only a few times. The rearrangement links TRBV5-1 to TRBJ2-7, with D perhaps matching TRBD1 or TRBD2 (6 bases each). Germline V gene lookup returns CDR1 SGHRS and CDR2 YFSETQ. CDR3 length: 18 amino acids. Between the trimmed V and J ends, which lost 0 bases and 0 bases, there was a span of 19 bases. The CDR3 DNA follows: TGCGCCAGCAGCTTGGAGGAAGTTACAGGGAGGTTCTCCTACGAGCAGTACTTC. Amino acids: CASSLEEVTGRFSYEQYF.

This clonotype appeared once. The chain is built from TRBV13 and TRBJ2-7, with TRBD2 matching over 13 bases. The CDR3 loop spans 17 amino acids. V shed 0 bases, J shed 3 bases, and the junction held 5 bases outside the gene matches. Germline CDR1 and CDR2: PRHDT and FYEKMQ (reference sequence). As DNA, the CDR3 is TGTGCCAGCAGCTTAGGGGGGACTAGCGGGGAAGGCTACGAGCAGTACTTC. Residues: CASSLGGTSGEGYEQYF.

There are many counts of this clonotype. The V gene is TRBV12-3 or TRBV12-4, the J gene TRBJ2-5; 8 nucleotides line up with TRBD1. Trimming removed 6 bases from V and 1 base from J; junction bases left unmatched: 7. CDR3 length: 15 residues. This CDR3 reads CASREDRVPQETQYF. CDR3 sequence (DNA): TGTGCCAGCAGAGAGGACAGGGTCCCCCAAGAGACCCAGTACTTC.

This clonotype was observed many times. The chain couples TRBV29-1 to TRBJ1-1; D is uncertain. Germline lookup yields CDR1 SQVTM and CDR2 ANQGSEA. The CDR3 totals 12 residues. V lost 7 bases and J 11 bases, leaving 20 bases between the germline ends. The CDR3 loop reads CSAAFMGFDAFF. The CDR3 bases are TGCAGCGCCGCCTTCATGGGGTTTGACGCTTTCTTT.

The chain couples TRBV20-1 to TRBJ2-5; the D is unclear. Germline V lookup: CDR1 DFQATT, CDR2 SNEGSKA (reference sequence). The CDR3 runs to 16 residues. Trimming shortened V by 0 bases and J by 5 bases, and 19 bases separated the two germline ends. CDR3 protein: CSARDGGVAPKETQYF. In DNA, the CDR3 is TGCAGTGCTAGAGATGGTGGGGTAGCCCCTAAGGAGACCCAGTACTTC.

The chain uses TRBV23-1 and TRBJ2-7, with D possibly being TRBD2 (5 bases). TRBV23-1 is an ORF, and what it does is uncertain. Between the trimmed V and J ends, which lost 2 bases and 3 bases, there was a span of 14 bases. The CDR3 loop spans 15 amino acids. DNA for the CDR3: TGCGCCAGCAGTCAAGGTCTGGCGGAGGACTACGAGCAGTACTTC. Its translation is CASSQGLAEDYEQYF.

This clonotype was seen at least ten times. This chain links TRBV5-1 with TRBJ2-3, with unresolved D. The CDR3 consists of 12 residues. Germline CDR1 is SGHRS and CDR2 is YFSETQ. Trimming took 4 bases from V and 3 from J, leaving 6 bases between them. The CDR3 nucleotides read TGCGCCAGCAGCAAGGATACAGATACGCAGTATTTT. This gives the protein CASSKDTDTQYF.

This clonotype was recorded at least ten times. This chain connects TRBV5-6 to TRBJ2-3; a possible D gene is TRBD2 (5 bases). The CDR3 covers 15 residues. Trimming removed 4 bases at V and 1 base at J, with 13 bases between. The germline gives CDR1 SGHDT, CDR2 YYEEEE. CDR3 DNA: TGTGCCAGCAGCGGATCTAGCAGACGCACAGATACGCAGTATTTT. Translation gives CASSGSSRRTDTQYF.

In this sample, this clonotype turned up a few times. The CDR3 DNA follows: TGCGCCAGCAGTGAGTCAGTGGTTCTCTACGAGCAGTACTTC. Its protein is CASSESVVLYEQYF. This chain links TRBV10-2 with TRBJ2-7; D remains ambiguous. Trimming cost V 0 bases and J 3 bases, with 9 bases left between them. Looked up from germline, CDR1 is WSHSY and CDR2 is SAAADI. The CDR3 runs to 14 residues.

This clonotype was counted between two and nine times. The chain links TRBV5-1 to TRBJ1-4, with a possible D match to TRBD1 (5 bases). The V end was cut by 4 bases, the J end by 3 bases, with 13 bases between. Germline V lookup: CDR1 SGHRS, CDR2 YFSETQ. This CDR3 is built from 15 residues. The CDR3 DNA is TGCGCCAGCAGCGCTCCGGGACGGTCTAATGAAAAACTGTTTTTT. Amino acids: CASSAPGRSNEKLFF.

The CDR3 region has the DNA TGCAGCGCCACGACAGGGGGCTTCGACGAGCAGTACTTC. This codes for CSATTGGFDEQYF. This rearrangement joins TRBV29-1 to TRBJ2-7; 10 bases map to TRBD1. Trimming removed 7 bases from V and 5 bases from J; junction bases left unmatched: 8. This CDR3 comprises 13 residues. Looked up from germline, CDR1 is SQVTM and CDR2 is ANQGSEA.

The chain has TRBV29-1 and TRBJ2-7; maybe TRBD1 (5 bases). The V end was cut by 4 bases, the J end by 3 bases, with 13 bases between. The CDR3 loop spans 13 amino acids. Germline V CDR1 and CDR2: SQVTM, ANQGSEA. This chain's CDR3 is CSVVRGTIYEQYF. CDR3 coding DNA: TGCAGCGTTGTTAGGGGCACCATCTACGAGCAGTACTTC.

This clonotype was detected only a few times. The chain is built from TRBV18 and TRBJ1-4; maybe TRBD1 (5 bases). Trimming took 3 bases from V and 8 from J, leaving 7 bases between them. Germline CDR1 reads KGHSH; CDR2 reads LQKENI. This CDR3 is built from 12 residues. The CDR3 bases are TGTGCCAGCTCACCGGGACCGGAAAAACTGTTTTTT. Its translation: CASSPGPEKLFF.

Many counts were recorded for this clonotype. The chain recombines TRBV12-3 or TRBV12-4 with TRBJ1-5; a possible D gene is TRBD1 (5 bases). The V gene lost 0 bases and the J gene lost 4 bases, with 10 bases spanning the gap. The CDR3 runs to 15 residues. CDR3 loop: CASSLAGEENQPQHF. In nucleotides, the CDR3 is TGTGCCAGCAGTTTAGCGGGGGAGGAGAATCAGCCCCAGCATTTT.

V usage is TRBV24-1 and J usage is TRBJ2-1; 9 bases map to TRBD1. Trimming took 3 bases from V and 5 from J; bases not matched to a gene: 7. Germline V gives CDR1 KGHDR, CDR2 SFDVKD. This CDR3 contains 16 residues. The CDR3 loop is CATSDPGQGLNNEQFF. The CDR3 coding sequence is TGTGCCACCAGTGATCCCGGACAGGGGTTAAACAATGAGCAGTTCTTC.

This clonotype showed up just a few times. The chain employs TRBV10-3 and TRBJ2-2; D remains ambiguous. Trimming removed 4 bases from V and 6 bases from J, with 6 bases in between. Germline-derived CDR1 and CDR2 are ENHRY and SYGVKD. CDR3 length: 12 residues. The CDR3 loop reads CAISVYPGELFF. CDR3 in DNA: TGTGCCATCAGTGTTTACCCCGGGGAGCTGTTTTTT.

This clonotype was seen many times. The V gene is TRBV4-3, the J gene TRBJ1-1; TRBD1 might be the D (6 bases). The CDR3 spans 15 residues. Germline loops: CDR1 LGHNA, CDR2 YSLEER. V shed 2 bases and J shed 6 bases, with 16 bases lying between them. CDR3 sequence (DNA): TGCGCCAGCAGCCAATATGAGCGGGGGGCGGCTGAAGCTTTCTTT. Residues: CASSQYERGAAEAFF.

This clonotype was recorded a few times. The V call is TRBV27, the J call TRBJ2-7, with 9 bases identical to TRBD2. There are 16 residues in the CDR3. The germline gives CDR1 MNHEY, CDR2 SMNVEV (reference sequence). J lost 7 bases, V lost 3 bases, and 13 bases had no gene match. Here the CDR3 DNA reads TGTGCCAGCAGTTTCGGAGCGGGGGGCCGGGCGGGGGAGCAGTACTTC. Translated: CASSFGAGGRAGEQYF.

A few counts support this clonotype. This chain links TRBV14 with TRBJ1-2; TRBD1 is a possible D gene (5 bases). The CDR3 extends over 15 amino acids. Deletions cut 1 base from V and 6 bases from J, with 15 bases between. In germline, CDR1 is SGHDN, CDR2 FVKESK. In nucleotides, the CDR3 is TGTGCCAGCAGCCAAGGACCCAGGGTCCTGGATGGCTACACCTTC. Encoded protein: CASSQGPRVLDGYTF.

The V gene is TRBV6-2 or TRBV6-3, the J gene TRBJ2-1; D could derive from TRBD1 or TRBD2 (5 bases each). This CDR3 is built from 17 residues. V gave up 4 bases and J gave up 5 bases, with 21 bases separating them. CDR1 is MNHEY, CDR2 SVGEGT, per germline. CDR3 sequence reads: CASSFDETKGLNNEQFF. The CDR3 coding sequence is TGTGCCAGCAGTTTTGACGAGACTAAGGGGCTTAACAATGAGCAGTTCTTC.

Ten or more counts support this clonotype. This sequence joins TRBV20-1 and TRBJ2-3, with unresolved D. Germline assignment: CDR1 DFQATT and CDR2 SNEGSKA (reference sequence). Trimming took 0 bases from V and 6 from J, leaving 16 bases between them. This CDR3 region has 15 residues. The CDR3 here is CSARDNPRRADTQYF. In DNA, the CDR3 is TGCAGTGCTAGAGATAACCCCCGAAGGGCGGATACGCAGTATTTT.

The V and J genes are TRBV7-8 and TRBJ1-1; possible D gene TRBD1, 6 bases. Germline CDR1 is SGHVS and CDR2 is FQNEAQ. The CDR3 length is 14 residues. V shed 7 bases and J shed 10 bases, with 22 bases lying between them. Written as DNA, the CDR3 is TGTGCCAGCACCCTAACAGGGATTGAGAGGGGAGCTTTCTTT. Translating gives CASTLTGIERGAFF.

This clonotype was seen only a few times. The chain carries TRBV12-5 and TRBJ2-2; D not certain. The CDR3 spans 13 residues. Germline-derived CDR1 and CDR2 are LGHNT and FRNRAP. Between the trimmed V and J ends, which lost 10 bases and 4 bases, there was a span of 13 bases. CDR3 sequence: CATSWAGTGELFF. The CDR3 DNA follows: TGTGCTACTTCCTGGGCCGGCACCGGGGAGCTGTTTTTT.

The table lists this clonotype with a few counts. The gene calls are TRBV5-5 and TRBJ1-6; D might be TRBD1 (6 bases). Trimming took off 2 bases at V and 7 bases at J, with 19 bases between the two ends. Per germline, CDR1 SGHKS and CDR2 YYEKEE (reference sequence). The CDR3 runs 17 residues. Written as DNA, the CDR3 is TGTGCCAGCAGCTTAGGCCCACAAGGGGGGACGAATTCACCCCTCCACTTT. It codes for CASSLGPQGGTNSPLHF.

This clonotype has a count of ten or more. V gene TRBV12-3 or TRBV12-4 combines with J gene TRBJ2-2; 7 nucleotides line up with TRBD1. The length of the CDR3 is 14 residues. Trimming removed 8 bases from V and 1 base from J; junction bases left unmatched: 4. The CDR3 DNA follows: TGTGCCAGCTTGGGACAGATGAACACCGGGGAGCTGTTTTTT. Protein: CASLGQMNTGELFF.